These T cell receptor beta chains were read from a single sample in a study of blood T cell repertoires in COVID-19. Clones were read by immunoSEQ multiplex PCR, and TCRdb kept only the in-frame ones, dropping some. The sample carries 450,000 to 500,000 clones, 70% to 90% recorded once. Specimen: peripheral blood. These receptors came from a human donor in a cohort sampled during active COVID-19. The CDR3 runs from the conserved cysteine through the conserved F or W. Fields, in order: V gene, clone size, J gene, D gene, CDR3 protein, CDR3 DNA. D genes are given only for firm matches. Size values are once, few and many counts, or a class for expanded clones, and some rows have none.

V gene: TRBV9
clone size: NA
J gene: TRBJ2-5
D gene: TRBD2
CDR3 protein: CASSFKGLDHETQYF
CDR3 DNA: TGTGCCAGCAGCTTCAAAGGACTAGACCACGAGACCCAGTACTTC

V gene: TRBV4-3
clone size: NA
J gene: TRBJ2-5
D gene: NA
CDR3 protein: CASSQDGISGSGETQYF
CDR3 DNA: TGCGCCAGCAGCCAAGACGGGATTTCGGGTAGCGGAGAGACCCAGTACTTC

V gene: TRBV3-1/TRBV3-2
clone size: NA
J gene: TRBJ2-2
D gene: NA
CDR3 protein: CASRRGLATGELFF
CDR3 DNA: TGTGCCTCCCGTCGGGGGTTGGCGACCGGGGAGCTGTTTTTT

V gene: TRBV6-5
clone size: NA
J gene: TRBJ2-1
D gene: TRBD1
CDR3 protein: CASSWAGTEYNEQFF
CDR3 DNA: TGTGCCAGCAGTTGGGCCGGGACAGAGTACAATGAGCAGTTCTTC

V gene: TRBV18
clone size: NA
J gene: TRBJ2-1
D gene: TRBD2
CDR3 protein: CASSLRTSGTIHNEQFF
CDR3 DNA: TGTGCCAGCTCTCTTCGGACTAGCGGGACTATCCACAATGAGCAGTTCTTC

V gene: TRBV6-5
clone size: NA
J gene: TRBJ2-7
D gene: NA
CDR3 protein: CASRQGALYEQYF
CDR3 DNA: TGTGCCAGCAGACAGGGCGCCCTCTACGAGCAGTACTTC

V gene: TRBV11-2
clone size: NA
J gene: TRBJ1-2
D gene: TRBD1
CDR3 protein: CASSFAAARGRTNYGYTF
CDR3 DNA: TGTGCCAGCAGCTTTGCCGCCGCGAGGGGGCGGACTAACTATGGCTACACCTTC

V gene: TRBV15
clone size: NA
J gene: TRBJ1-3
D gene: NA
CDR3 protein: CATSRETGYGNTIYF
CDR3 DNA: TGTGCCACCAGCAGAGAAACGGGGTACGGAAACACCATATATTTT

V gene: TRBV5-1
clone size: NA
J gene: TRBJ2-7
D gene: TRBD2
CDR3 protein: CASSLLAGAYEQYF
CDR3 DNA: TGCGCCAGCAGCTTACTAGCGGGAGCGTACGAGCAGTACTTC

V gene: TRBV7-2
clone size: NA
J gene: TRBJ2-7
D gene: NA
CDR3 protein: CASSSRRGSGSSYEQYF
CDR3 DNA: TGTGCCAGCAGCTCCCGCCGTGGCAGCGGAAGCTCCTACGAGCAGTACTTC

V gene: TRBV7-9
clone size: NA
J gene: TRBJ1-1
D gene: TRBD1
CDR3 protein: CASSLGQENTEAFF
CDR3 DNA: TGTGCCAGCAGCCTAGGACAGGAGAACACTGAAGCTTTCTTT

V gene: TRBV28
clone size: few
J gene: TRBJ1-5
D gene: TRBD1
CDR3 protein: CASSFSGTGINQPQHF
CDR3 DNA: TGTGCCAGCAGTTTTTCCGGGACAGGGATCAATCAGCCCCAGCATTTT

V gene: TRBV7-2
clone size: NA
J gene: TRBJ2-3
D gene: TRBD2
CDR3 protein: CASSLDGLAGMGDTQYF
CDR3 DNA: TGTGCCAGCAGCTTAGACGGGCTAGCGGGAATGGGAGATACGCAGTATTTT

V gene: TRBV18
clone size: NA
J gene: TRBJ1-5
D gene: NA
CDR3 protein: CASSPRITRDSNQPQHF
CDR3 DNA: TGTGCCAGCTCACCACGGATAACGAGGGATAGCAATCAGCCCCAGCATTTT

V gene: TRBV19
clone size: NA
J gene: TRBJ1-2
D gene: TRBD1
CDR3 protein: CASSISHSTGGHYGYTF
CDR3 DNA: TGTGCCAGTAGTATATCCCACTCGACAGGGGGACACTATGGCTACACCTTC

V gene: TRBV30
clone size: NA
J gene: TRBJ1-1
D gene: NA
CDR3 protein: CATADWAEAFF
CDR3 DNA: TGTGCCACGGCGGACTGGGCTGAAGCTTTCTTT

V gene: TRBV23-1
clone size: NA
J gene: TRBJ1-2
D gene: TRBD1
CDR3 protein: CASSQDRVSGYTF
CDR3 DNA: TGCGCCAGCAGTCAGGACAGGGTGAGTGGCTACACCTTC

V gene: TRBV5-5
clone size: NA
J gene: TRBJ2-3
D gene: TRBD1
CDR3 protein: CASIGQGGSQYF
CDR3 DNA: TGTGCCAGCATCGGACAGGGGGGTAGTCAGTATTTT

V gene: TRBV7-7
clone size: NA
J gene: TRBJ2-3
D gene: NA
CDR3 protein: CASSLEAGPTDTQYF
CDR3 DNA: TGTGCTAGCAGCTTAGAAGCGGGCCCCACAGATACGCAGTATTTT

V gene: TRBV27
clone size: NA
J gene: TRBJ2-7
D gene: NA
CDR3 protein: CASSLIKGSTYEQYF
CDR3 DNA: TGTGCCAGCAGTTTAATCAAAGGGAGTACCTACGAGCAGTACTTC

V gene: TRBV11-3
clone size: NA
J gene: TRBJ2-1
D gene: TRBD2
CDR3 protein: CASSLDPAGSSYNEQFF
CDR3 DNA: TGTGCCAGCAGCTTAGACCCAGCGGGATCCTCCTACAATGAGCAGTTCTTC

V gene: TRBV5-1
clone size: NA
J gene: TRBJ2-1
D gene: TRBD2
CDR3 protein: CASSLGRADNEQFF
CDR3 DNA: TGCGCCAGCAGCTTAGGGAGGGCCGACAATGAGCAGTTCTTC

V gene: TRBV7-3
clone size: NA
J gene: TRBJ2-1
D gene: TRBD2
CDR3 protein: CASSLGGSHPYNEQFF
CDR3 DNA: TGTGCCAGCAGCTTAGGCGGGAGTCATCCCTACAATGAGCAGTTCTTC

V gene: TRBV27
clone size: NA
J gene: TRBJ2-1
D gene: TRBD2
CDR3 protein: CASSLSPGLAGATRDFF
CDR3 DNA: TGTGCCAGCAGTTTATCCCCAGGACTAGCGGGAGCTACCCGAGATTTCTTC

V gene: TRBV10-3
clone size: NA
J gene: TRBJ2-1
D gene: TRBD1
CDR3 protein: CAISLDRGNEQFF
CDR3 DNA: TGTGCCATCAGCCTGGACAGGGGCAATGAGCAGTTCTTC

V gene: TRBV30
clone size: NA
J gene: TRBJ2-3
D gene: NA
CDR3 protein: CAWLPGHALLDTQYF
CDR3 DNA: TGTGCCTGGTTGCCGGGACACGCGTTACTGGATACGCAGTATTTT

V gene: TRBV6-5
clone size: NA
J gene: TRBJ2-7
D gene: NA
CDR3 protein: CASRSTSLLSYEQYF
CDR3 DNA: TGTGCCAGCAGATCCACTAGTCTTTTATCCTACGAGCAGTACTTC

V gene: TRBV7-2
clone size: NA
J gene: TRBJ1-1
D gene: TRBD1
CDR3 protein: CASRTGTGAVEAFF
CDR3 DNA: TGTGCCAGCAGAACCGGGACAGGGGCTGTCGAAGCTTTCTTT

V gene: TRBV7-6
clone size: NA
J gene: TRBJ2-1
D gene: TRBD2
CDR3 protein: CASSLSGTSLHNEQFF
CDR3 DNA: TGTGCCAGCAGCTTGTCAGGGACTAGCCTCCACAATGAGCAGTTCTTC

V gene: TRBV3-1/TRBV3-2
clone size: NA
J gene: TRBJ1-4
D gene: NA
CDR3 protein: CASSQGGKLFF
CDR3 DNA: TGTGCCAGCAGCCAGGGAGGGAAACTGTTTTTT

V gene: TRBV5-1
clone size: NA
J gene: TRBJ1-2
D gene: TRBD1
CDR3 protein: CASSLGGQRGAGYTF
CDR3 DNA: TGCGCCAGCAGCTTGGGGGGACAGAGAGGGGCTGGCTACACCTTC

V gene: TRBV7-9
clone size: NA
J gene: TRBJ1-3
D gene: NA
CDR3 protein: CASSLDTFSGNTIYF
CDR3 DNA: TGTGCCAGCAGCTTAGACACATTCTCTGGAAACACCATATATTTT

V gene: TRBV7-3
clone size: NA
J gene: TRBJ2-1
D gene: TRBD2
CDR3 protein: CASSLRLADNNEQFF
CDR3 DNA: TGTGCCAGCAGCTTACGACTAGCAGATAACAATGAGCAGTTCTTC

V gene: TRBV7-3
clone size: NA
J gene: TRBJ2-1
D gene: TRBD2
CDR3 protein: CASSSQVAGVYNEQFF
CDR3 DNA: TGTGCCAGCAGCTCCCAAGTAGCGGGGGTATACAATGAGCAGTTCTTC

V gene: TRBV7-2
clone size: few
J gene: TRBJ2-7
D gene: NA
CDR3 protein: CASSLFLPGEQYF
CDR3 DNA: TGTGCCAGCAGCTTATTTCTACCGGGCGAGCAGTACTTC

V gene: TRBV11-2
clone size: NA
J gene: TRBJ2-7
D gene: TRBD1
CDR3 protein: CASSRNSGQGAGEQYF
CDR3 DNA: TGTGCCAGCAGCCGAAATTCGGGACAGGGGGCAGGCGAGCAGTACTTC

V gene: TRBV5-4
clone size: NA
J gene: TRBJ2-1
D gene: NA
CDR3 protein: CASSTAGATYNEQFF
CDR3 DNA: TGTGCCAGCAGCACTGCGGGGGCCACCTACAATGAGCAGTTCTTC

V gene: TRBV30
clone size: once
J gene: TRBJ2-7
D gene: TRBD1
CDR3 protein: CACGTGDYEQYF
CDR3 DNA: TGTGCCTGCGGGACAGGGGACTACGAGCAGTACTTC

V gene: TRBV20-1
clone size: NA
J gene: TRBJ1-1
D gene: NA
CDR3 protein: CSASWGASNTEAFF
CDR3 DNA: TGCAGTGCGAGTTGGGGAGCGTCGAACACTGAAGCTTTCTTT

V gene: TRBV7-2
clone size: few
J gene: TRBJ2-2
D gene: NA
CDR3 protein: CASSSNMITNTGELFF
CDR3 DNA: TGTGCCAGCAGCTCAAACATGATAACGAACACCGGGGAGCTGTTTTTT

V gene: TRBV19
clone size: NA
J gene: TRBJ1-4
D gene: NA
CDR3 protein: CASSISEKLFF
CDR3 DNA: TGTGCCAGTAGTATCAGTGAAAAACTGTTTTTT

V gene: TRBV29-1
clone size: NA
J gene: TRBJ1-2
D gene: NA
CDR3 protein: CSVERGETKEYGYTF
CDR3 DNA: TGCAGCGTTGAAAGGGGCGAAACCAAAGAGTATGGCTACACCTTC

V gene: TRBV7-2
clone size: NA
J gene: TRBJ2-1
D gene: TRBD1
CDR3 protein: CASSPGQGRPYNEQFF
CDR3 DNA: TGTGCCAGCAGCCCAGGACAGGGGCGACCTTACAATGAGCAGTTCTTC

V gene: TRBV19
clone size: NA
J gene: TRBJ2-3
D gene: NA
CDR3 protein: CASSIPQVTDTQYF
CDR3 DNA: TGTGCCAGTAGTATTCCGCAGGTCACAGATACGCAGTATTTT

V gene: TRBV4-1
clone size: NA
J gene: TRBJ2-3
D gene: TRBD2
CDR3 protein: CASSLRGTSGTDTQYF
CDR3 DNA: TGCGCCAGCAGCCTTCGGGGGACTAGCGGGACAGATACGCAGTATTTT

V gene: TRBV11-2
clone size: NA
J gene: TRBJ2-7
D gene: TRBD1
CDR3 protein: CASSLGTGTGHEQYF
CDR3 DNA: TGTGCCAGCAGCTTAGGTACCGGGACAGGCCACGAGCAGTACTTC